The 25 T cell receptor beta chains below were found in one sample sequenced in a study of blood T cell repertoires in COVID-19. Profiled with immunoSEQ multiplex PCR; TCRdb holds only in-frame clones, not every one. This table holds 90,000 to 110,000 clones, 75% to 90% found once. Material: peripheral blood. The receptors here all came from a woman in her fifties or sixties with acute or convalescent COVID-19.

The V call is TRBV14, the J call TRBJ1-2, with D possibly matching TRBD1 (6 bases). Germline V gene lookup returns CDR1 SGHDN and CDR2 FVKESK. Trimming left V 6 bases short and J 4 bases short, with 15 bases between. This CDR3 is 14 amino acids long. The chain's CDR3 is CASSTGRGGYGYTF. The DNA of the CDR3 is TGTGCCAGCAGTACAGGGAGAGGAGGCTATGGCTACACCTTC.

The chain links TRBV5-6 to TRBJ1-3; 7 bases agree with TRBD1. J gave up 8 bases and V 4 bases, and 6 bases lay outside the gene matches. Germline assignment: CDR1 SGHDT and CDR2 YYEEEE. CDR3 length equals 13 residues. The CDR3 protein is CASSRGQADTIYF. The DNA for the CDR3 is TGTGCCAGCAGCCGTGGACAGGCGGACACCATATATTTT.

The genes are TRBV19 and TRBJ1-3; D is ambiguous. There are 14 residues in the CDR3. The V end was cut by 7 bases, the J end by 0 bases, with 10 bases between. The germline V gene encodes CDR1 LNHDA and CDR2 SQIVND (reference sequence). CDR3 bases: TGTGCCAGTATGGCGGGAGGCTCTGGAAACACCATATATTTT. Protein: CASMAGGSGNTIYF.

Here the CDR3 DNA reads TGTGCCAGCAGCGTAGGGCGACAGGGAAATTCACCCCTCCACTTT. Translating gives CASSVGRQGNSPLHF. The V gene is TRBV9, the J gene TRBJ1-6, with 7 positions matching TRBD1. The J segment lost 7 bases and the V segment lost 0 bases, leaving 4 bases of the junction unmatched. CDR1 SGDLS and CDR2 YYNGEE come from the germline V gene. This CDR3 is 15 amino acids long.

The chain combines TRBV19 with TRBJ2-7; a possible D gene is TRBD1 (6 bases). CDR3 size: 16 residues. The V end was cut by 0 bases, the J end by 4 bases, with 16 bases between. The germline V gene has CDR1 LNHDA and CDR2 SQIVND (reference sequence). CDR3 sequence (DNA): TGTGCCAGTAGTATAGAGGCGGACAGCGGATTTTACGAGCAGTACTTC. This sequence encodes CASSIEADSGFYEQYF.

V is TRBV5-1 and J is TRBJ1-3; D gene uncertain. The ends were cut back, 4 bases at V and 0 bases at J, with 14 bases in the middle. Looked up from germline, CDR1 is SGHRS and CDR2 is YFSETQ. The CDR3 has 16 amino acids. The CDR3 here is CASSLGPGNSGNTIYF. Here the CDR3 DNA reads TGCGCCAGCAGCCTCGGTCCCGGGAACTCTGGAAACACCATATATTTT.

This chain connects TRBV3-1 (or the pseudogene TRBV3-2) to TRBJ2-1; 7 nucleotides agree with TRBD2. The CDR3 loop spans 13 amino acids. After removal of 4 bases from V and 7 bases from J, the junction contained 4 bases not matched to a gene. Germline CDR1 LGHDT, CDR2 YNNKEL (reference sequence). The CDR3 DNA is TGTGCCAGCAGCCGGGCTAGCGGAAATGAGCAGTTCTTC. This codes for CASSRASGNEQFF.

This chain joins TRBV9 and TRBJ2-3, with 9 bases aligning to TRBD2. Trimming took 0 bases from V and 5 from J; bases not matched to a gene: 7. The CDR3 sequence is 16 residues long. Germline values: CDR1 SGDLS, CDR2 YYNGEE. CDR3 in DNA: TGTGCCAGCAGCGTAGTTTTAGCGGGGGCGGGAGATACGCAGTATTTT. Its protein product is CASSVVLAGAGDTQYF.

V gene TRBV2 combines with J gene TRBJ1-2; D perhaps matches TRBD1 (6 bases). Trimming left V 4 bases short and J 4 bases short, with 16 bases between. The CDR3 runs 15 residues. Germline-derived CDR1 and CDR2 are SNHLY and FYNNEI. The CDR3 DNA reads as TGTGCCAGCAGTGCCCAACCGGGACAACGCTATGGCTACACCTTC. This gives the protein CASSAQPGQRYGYTF.

The rearrangement links TRBV6-5 to TRBJ1-2; D call uncertain. In germline, CDR1 is MNHEY, CDR2 SVGAGI. CDR3 length: 15 residues. Trimming left V 5 bases short and J 0 bases short, with 13 bases between. As DNA, the CDR3 is TGTGCCAGCAGTCCTCCGGGTCGCCCTAACTATGGCTACACCTTC. Residues: CASSPPGRPNYGYTF.

V is TRBV28 and J is TRBJ1-2; a weak D match, TRBD1 (5 bases). The CDR3 is made up of 12 amino acids. Germline lookup yields CDR1 MDHEN and CDR2 SYDVKM. The ends were cut back, 6 bases at V and 8 bases at J, with 13 bases in the middle. The CDR3 nucleotides read TGTGCCAGCAGCTCTCGACAGTACGGCTACACCTTC. Its protein product is CASSSRQYGYTF.

This chain connects TRBV5-4 to TRBJ1-6, with a tentative D call TRBD1 (5 bases). From germline, CDR1 is SGHNT and CDR2 YYREEE (reference sequence). The CDR3 covers 15 residues. V gave up 4 bases and J gave up 6 bases, with 14 bases separating them. Here the CDR3 DNA reads TGTGCCAGCAGCGGTGCAGGGTGGGGTAATTCACCCCTCCACTTT. Its protein product is CASSGAGWGNSPLHF.

The rearrangement joins TRBV4-1 to TRBJ2-5; no definite D call. The CDR3 has 12 residues. V was shortened by 0 bases and J by 7 bases, with 6 bases between the two germline ends. CDR1 and CDR2 (germline): MGHRA, YSYEKL. The CDR3 nucleotides read TGCGCCAGCAGCCAAGATCGAGGGACCCAGTACTTC. Translation gives CASSQDRGTQYF.

This chain joins TRBV7-2 and TRBJ1-3, with unresolved D. This CDR3 comprises 14 residues. CDR1 SGHTA and CDR2 FQGNSA come from the germline V gene. Trimming shortened V by 3 bases and J by 3 bases, and 9 bases separated the two germline ends. CDR3 amino acids: CASSFRVFGNTIYF. The CDR3 coding sequence is TGTGCCAGCAGCTTCCGGGTCTTTGGAAACACCATATATTTT.

The chain carries TRBV5-1 and TRBJ2-5, with a possible D match to TRBD2 (7 bases). The V end lost 3 bases, the J end lost 4 bases, and 13 bases lay between the germline ends. Germline CDR1 reads SGHRS; CDR2 reads YFSETQ. This CDR3 region has 14 residues. In DNA form, the CDR3 reads TGCGCCAGCAGCTCCTCGGGGGGCCCAGAGACCCAGTACTTC. Protein sequence: CASSSSGGPETQYF.

The V and J genes are TRBV6-1 and TRBJ1-4; a weak D match, TRBD1 (6 bases). CDR1 MNHNS and CDR2 SASEGT come from the germline V gene. This CDR3 is 15 amino acids long. V lost 0 bases to trimming and J lost 8 bases, with 13 bases between them. CDR3 DNA: TGTGCCAGCAGTGAAGCCCCGACAGGACGAGAAAAACTGTTTTTT. This encodes CASSEAPTGREKLFF.

The chain links TRBV6-1 to TRBJ1-2, with D unclear. V was cut by 0 bases and J by 4 bases, with 6 bases left in between. CDR1 and CDR2 (germline): MNHNS, SASEGT. The CDR3 totals 13 residues. The CDR3 protein is CASSEANSYGYTF. CDR3 in DNA: TGTGCCAGCAGTGAAGCGAACAGCTATGGCTACACCTTC.

This clone turned up a few times. The J gene is TRBJ1-1, the V gene TRBV28; TRBD1 is a possible D gene (5 bases). This CDR3 has 14 residues. Trimming left V 10 bases short and J 8 bases short, with 23 bases between. Germline CDR1 is MDHEN and CDR2 is SYDVKM. CDR3 nucleotides: TGTGCCACGCATAGGGGAGGGGAGGCAGGCGAAGCTTTCTTT. Translated: CATHRGGEAGEAFF.

The genes are TRBV7-2 and TRBJ1-2, with 8 positions matching TRBD1. Per germline, CDR1 SGHTA and CDR2 FQGNSA. This CDR3 has 16 amino acids. With V trimmed by 2 bases and J by 4 bases, 9 bases remained unmatched. CDR3 in amino acids: CASSLSSRGRGYGYTF. The CDR3 DNA follows: TGTGCCAGCAGCTTATCTTCCAGGGGGCGAGGCTATGGCTACACCTTC.

The CDR3 loop reads CAWTLGGTDTQYF. The CDR3, as DNA: TGTGCCTGGACCCTCGGGGGGACAGATACGCAGTATTTT. The chain links TRBV30 to TRBJ2-3, with 7 bases fitting TRBD2. The CDR3 runs 13 residues. Germline CDR1 reads GTSNPN; CDR2 reads SVGIG (reference sequence). Trimming at V came to 4 bases and at J to 3 bases, leaving 4 bases not matched to a gene.

The V call is TRBV28, the J call TRBJ2-6; the match to TRBD1 covers 7 bases. The CDR3 covers 15 residues. Trimming removed 6 bases from V and 4 bases from J; junction bases left unmatched: 6. Germline-derived CDR1 and CDR2 are MDHEN and SYDVKM. The CDR3 region is CASRTTGAGANVLTF. The DNA for the CDR3 is TGTGCCAGCAGGACTACAGGGGCAGGGGCCAACGTCCTGACTTTC. The variable domain in full, with the rest retrieved from reference TRBV28 and TRBJ2-6, is DVKVTQSSRYLVKRTGEKVFLECVQDMDHENMFWYRQDPGLGLRLIYFSYDVKMKEKGDIPEGYSVSREKKERFSLILESASTNQTSMYLCASRTTGAGANVLTFGAGSRLTVL.

V and J are TRBV7-3 and TRBJ2-4; D not certain. Per the germline V gene, CDR1 is SGHTA and CDR2 is FQGTGA. The CDR3 is 13 amino acids. Trimming removed 3 bases at V and 2 bases at J, with 5 bases between. CDR3 bases: TGTGCCAGCAGCTTCGGTTCCAAAAACATTCAGTACTTC. Its protein is CASSFGSKNIQYF.

The chain couples TRBV27 to TRBJ1-1; possibly TRBD1 for D (5 bases). CDR3 length equals 11 residues. Germline V gene sequence: CDR1 MNHEY, CDR2 SMNVEV (reference sequence). With 10 bases removed from V and 6 bases from J, the gap between germline ends came to 12 bases. The CDR3 bases are TGTGCCACCCTGGGGCCCGCTGAAGCTTTCTTT. Its protein is CATLGPAEAFF.

This sequence joins TRBV3-1 (or the pseudogene TRBV3-2) and TRBJ1-2, with 9 bases identical to TRBD1. The CDR3 consists of 16 residues. Germline V gene lookup returns CDR1 LGHDT and CDR2 YNNKEL (reference sequence). The V and J ends lost 6 bases and 1 base, in that order; junction bases with no gene match: 9. The CDR3 sequence: CASSLSGTGFNYGYTF. For the CDR3, the DNA is TGTGCCAGCAGTCTGTCCGGGACAGGGTTTAACTATGGCTACACCTTC.

This rearrangement joins TRBV18 to TRBJ1-2; TRBD1 might be the D (6 bases). This CDR3 comprises 15 residues. Trimming removed 3 bases at V and 4 bases at J, with 15 bases between. In germline, CDR1 is KGHSH, CDR2 LQKENI. The CDR3 reads CASSPMGAEAYGYTF. Here the CDR3 DNA reads TGTGCCAGCTCACCTATGGGGGCAGAAGCCTATGGCTACACCTTC. The full variable domain, its missing parts supplied by reference TRBV18 and TRBJ1-2, is NAGVMQNPRHLVRRRGQEARLRCSPMKGHSHVYWYRQLPEEGLKFMVYLQKENIIDESGMPKERFSAEFPKEGPSILRIQQVVRGDSAAYFCASSPMGAEAYGYTFGSGTRLTVV.